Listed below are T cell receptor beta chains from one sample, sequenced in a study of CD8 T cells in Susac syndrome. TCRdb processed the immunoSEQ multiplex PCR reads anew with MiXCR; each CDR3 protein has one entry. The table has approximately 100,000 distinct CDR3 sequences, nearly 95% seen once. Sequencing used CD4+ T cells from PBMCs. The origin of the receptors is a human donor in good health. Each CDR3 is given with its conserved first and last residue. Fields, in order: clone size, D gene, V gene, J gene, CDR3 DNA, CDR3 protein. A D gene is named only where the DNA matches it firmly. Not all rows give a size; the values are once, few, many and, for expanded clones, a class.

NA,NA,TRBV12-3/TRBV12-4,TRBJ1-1,TGTGCCAGCGCTCCGGGGTTAAACACTGAAGCTTTCTTT,CASAPGLNTEAFF
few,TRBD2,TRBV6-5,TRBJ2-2,TGTGCCAGCAGTTTAGGACTAGCGGAGGTCACCGGGGAGCTGTTTTTT,CASSLGLAEVTGELFF
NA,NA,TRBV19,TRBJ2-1,TGTGCCACCCGGGTCCCCCCACGAAATGAGCAGTTCTTC,CATRVPPRNEQFF
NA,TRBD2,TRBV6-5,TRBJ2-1,TGTGCCAGCAGTCGGACTAGGGCAAATGAGCAGTTCTTC,CASSRTRANEQFF
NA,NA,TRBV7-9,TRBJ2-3,TGTGCCAGCAGCTCGTATGGGGCTCGAATCTATTCAGATACGCAGTATTTT,CASSSYGARIYSDTQYF
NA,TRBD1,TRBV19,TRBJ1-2,TGTGCCAGTACCTTCCGGGGACAGGGCAGGGTCTATGGCTACACCTTC,CASTFRGQGRVYGYTF
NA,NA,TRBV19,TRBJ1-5,TGTGCCAGTAGTCCGTTCGATCAGCCCCAGCATTTT,CASSPFDQPQHF
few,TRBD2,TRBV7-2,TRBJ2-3,TGTGCCAGCAGCCTAGGGACTAGCGGGAGGGTTACGCAGTATTTT,CASSLGTSGRVTQYF
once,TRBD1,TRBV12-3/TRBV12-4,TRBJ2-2,TGTGCCAGCAGGCCTCGACAGGGGAACACCGGGGAGCTGTTTTTT,CASRPRQGNTGELFF
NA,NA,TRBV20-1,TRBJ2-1,TGCAGTGCTCTCTATGAGCAGTTCTTC,CSALYEQFF
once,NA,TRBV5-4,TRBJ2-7,TGTGCCAGCAGCTTGAAATTTATGGGAAATCATCCCTACGAGCAGTACTTC,CASSLKFMGNHPYEQYF
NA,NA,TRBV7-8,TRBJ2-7,TGTGCCAGCAGCCATAGCCCAGGGTTAACCTACGAGCAGTACTTC,CASSHSPGLTYEQYF
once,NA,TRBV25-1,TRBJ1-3,TGTGCCAGCAGTGAAGAGCGCTCTGGAAACACCATATATTTT,CASSEERSGNTIYF
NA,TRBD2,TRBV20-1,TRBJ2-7,TGCAGTGCTAGGGAGACTAGCGGCTACGAGCAGTACTTC,CSARETSGYEQYF
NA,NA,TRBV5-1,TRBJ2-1,TGCGCCAGCAGCTTGACAGGGAGGCGGGAGAATGAGCAGTTCTTC,CASSLTGRRENEQFF
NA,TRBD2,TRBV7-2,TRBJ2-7,TGTGCCAGCAGCTTAGGCGGGAGGCCGCTCTACGAGCAGTACTTC,CASSLGGRPLYEQYF
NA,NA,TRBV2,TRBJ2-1,TGTGCCAGCAGGTTGGGGGCAGCCACCTACAATGAGCAGTTCTTC,CASRLGAATYNEQFF
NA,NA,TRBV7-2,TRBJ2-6,TGTGCCAGCAGGGCCTGGGGGCAAGGGGCCAACGTCCTGACTTTC,CASRAWGQGANVLTF
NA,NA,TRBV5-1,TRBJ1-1,TGCGCCAGCAGCTACACCTTGCGATTAGAGGGGAACACTGAAGCTTTCTTT,CASSYTLRLEGNTEAFF
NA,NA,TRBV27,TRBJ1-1,TGTGCCAGCAGTTTATCTAAAGGCCCTGAAGCTTTCTTT,CASSLSKGPEAFF
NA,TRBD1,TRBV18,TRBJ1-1,TGTGCCAGCTCACGGGAGGGACAGGGGGCAGGAACTGAAGCTTTCTTT,CASSREGQGAGTEAFF
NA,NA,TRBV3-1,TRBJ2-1,TGTGCCAGCAGCCATCTTGAGGGGCGCGGGCACAATGAGCAGTTCTTC,CASSHLEGRGHNEQFF
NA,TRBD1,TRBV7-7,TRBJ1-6,TGTGCTAGCAGCTTAGATACAGGGGCATCCTCACCCCTCCACTTT,CASSLDTGASSPLHF
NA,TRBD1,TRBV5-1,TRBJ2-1,TGCGCCAGCAGCTTCTCGGGACAGGGTATCAATGAGCAGTTCTTC,CASSFSGQGINEQFF
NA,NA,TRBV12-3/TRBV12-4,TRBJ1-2,TGTGCCAGCAGTAGCGGATCGAGGGTTTTCTATGGCTACACCTTC,CASSSGSRVFYGYTF
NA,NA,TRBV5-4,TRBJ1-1,TGTGCCAGCAGCTTGGAGGGGGGCTTCACTGAAGCTTTCTTT,CASSLEGGFTEAFF
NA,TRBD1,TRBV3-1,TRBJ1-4,TGTGCCAGCAGCGAAGGGGGCAGCTATGAAAAACTGTTTTTT,CASSEGGSYEKLFF
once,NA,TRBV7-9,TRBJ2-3,TGTGCCAGCCTCCTGGTCCCACTCACAGATACGCAGTATTTT,CASLLVPLTDTQYF
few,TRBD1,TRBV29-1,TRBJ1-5,TGCAGCGCTGGACAGGACAATCAGCCCCAGCATTTT,CSAGQDNQPQHF
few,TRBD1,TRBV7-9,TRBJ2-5,TGTGCCAGCAGCTTACGGCCCATACCCAGGTTGGGACAGCAAGAGACCCAGTACTTC,CASSLRPIPRLGQQETQYF
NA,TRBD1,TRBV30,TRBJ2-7,TGTGCCTGGTCCGGGACAGGCGGGTACGAGCAGTACTTC,CAWSGTGGYEQYF
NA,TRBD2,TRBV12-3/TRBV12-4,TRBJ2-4,TGTGCCAGCAGTTTAGCGGCTAGCGGGAGGGGCGAAAACATTCAGTACTTC,CASSLAASGRGENIQYF
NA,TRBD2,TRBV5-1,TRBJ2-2,TGCGCCAGCAGCTTGGAGGGGACTACGGCGACCGGGGAGCTGTTTTTT,CASSLEGTTATGELFF
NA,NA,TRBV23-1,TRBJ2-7,TGCGCCAGAACGGGTTTTCCCTCCTACGAGCAGTACTTC,CARTGFPSYEQYF
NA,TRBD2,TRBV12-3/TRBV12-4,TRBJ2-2,TGTGCCAGCGCTCTAGCGGGGGCCGACACCGGGGAGCTGTTTTTT,CASALAGADTGELFF
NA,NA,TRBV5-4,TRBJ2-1,TGTGCCAGCAGCGTGACTCTTAGGGAGCAGTTCTTC,CASSVTLREQFF
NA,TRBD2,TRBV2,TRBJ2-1,TGTGCCAGCATGTTTCCGGCGGGAGGGGGGGGTTACAATGAGCAGTTCTTC,CASMFPAGGGGYNEQFF
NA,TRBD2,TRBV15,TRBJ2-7,TGTGCCACCAGCAGAGCTAGCGGGGGGCCTTTCTACGAGCAGTACTTC,CATSRASGGPFYEQYF
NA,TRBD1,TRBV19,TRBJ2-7,TGTGCCAGTACCGACCAACCGGGACAGGGGGCCCATCCCTACGAGCAGTACTTC,CASTDQPGQGAHPYEQYF
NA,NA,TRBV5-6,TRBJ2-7,TGTGCCAGCAGCTTGACCCCCAGGGGTATTACCTACGAGCAGTACTTC,CASSLTPRGITYEQYF
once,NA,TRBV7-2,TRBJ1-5,TGTGCCAGCAGCTTCCCAGGACGGAGCAATCAGCCCCAGCATTTT,CASSFPGRSNQPQHF
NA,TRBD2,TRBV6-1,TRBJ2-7,TGTGCCAGCAGCGTGGATTCTAGCGGGAGGACTCCCAGGCAGTACTTC,CASSVDSSGRTPRQYF
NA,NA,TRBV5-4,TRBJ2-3,TGTGCCAGCAGCGAGGACAGCCTAAGCACAGATACGCAGTATTTT,CASSEDSLSTDTQYF
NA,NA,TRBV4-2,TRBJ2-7,TGTGCCAGCAGCCAAGTACGGGACCCCACCTACGAGCAGTACTTC,CASSQVRDPTYEQYF